Listed below are T cell receptor beta chains from one sample, sequenced in a study of PD-1 blockade in classical Hodgkin lymphoma. Profiling relied on immunoSEQ multiplex PCR, and the TCRdb table lists in-frame clones only, not all of them. The sample has some 93,000 clones; 83% are singletons. The material was peripheral blood mononuclear cells (PBMCs), obtained before the fourth cycle of nivolumab. The receptors derive from a human donor with classical Hodgkin lymphoma. Both conserved end residues are part of each CDR3. D genes are given only for firm matches. Some rows mark clone size as missing; the rest say once, few, many or name a class of expanded clone.

V gene	clone size	J gene	D gene	CDR3 protein	CDR3 DNA
TRBV7-3	NA	TRBJ2-2	NA	CASGRPNTGELFF	TGTGCCAGCGGGAGACCGAACACCGGGGAGCTGTTTTTT
TRBV4-2	few	TRBJ2-6	TRBD1	CASSQTGESGANVLTF	TGTGCCAGCAGCCAAACAGGGGAGTCTGGGGCCAACGTCCTGACTTTC
TRBV19	NA	TRBJ2-7	NA	CASSIQDGKQYF	TGTGCCAGTAGTATACAGGACGGAAAGCAGTACTTC
TRBV19	once	TRBJ2-6	TRBD1	CASREPRDRGLSGANVLTF	TGTGCCAGTAGAGAGCCCCGGGACAGGGGACTCTCTGGGGCCAACGTCCTGACTTTC
TRBV28	NA	TRBJ2-7	NA	CASSGPGTTTEQYF	TGTGCCAGCAGTGGCCCCGGGACCACCACCGAGCAGTACTTC
TRBV9	NA	TRBJ2-2	NA	CASSALGFANTGELFF	TGTGCCAGCAGCGCCCTGGGATTCGCGAACACCGGGGAGCTGTTTTTT
TRBV5-1	NA	TRBJ2-2	TRBD2	CASSGTSGQNTGELFF	TGCGCCAGCAGCGGGACTAGCGGGCAGAACACCGGGGAGCTGTTTTTT
TRBV28	NA	TRBJ2-2	NA	CASNIQNTGELFF	TGTGCCAGCAACATCCAAAACACCGGGGAGCTGTTTTTT
TRBV19	NA	TRBJ1-2	NA	CASSISVYGYTF	TGTGCCAGTAGTATTTCGGTCTATGGCTACACCTTC
TRBV19	NA	TRBJ1-2	NA	CASSVTYRTLNYGYTF	TGTGCCAGTAGTGTTACCTACAGGACGCTTAACTATGGCTACACCTTC
TRBV2	NA	TRBJ2-4	NA	CASWGGGEVNIQYF	TGTGCCAGCTGGGGTGGAGGGGAGGTAAACATTCAGTACTTC
TRBV11-3	NA	TRBJ2-1	TRBD1	CASSTDRGSYNEQFF	TGTGCCAGCAGCACGGACAGGGGGTCCTACAATGAGCAGTTCTTC
TRBV9	NA	TRBJ2-7	NA	CASSLNLGVHEQYF	TGTGCCAGCAGCCTCAACTTGGGAGTCCACGAGCAGTACTTC
TRBV5-1	NA	TRBJ1-2	NA	CASSLDRAHGGYTF	TGCGCCAGCAGCTTGGACAGGGCCCATGGGGGCTACACCTTC
TRBV14	NA	TRBJ2-4	NA	CASSPADSYKNIQYF	TGTGCCAGCAGCCCCGCGGATAGCTACAAAAACATTCAGTACTTC
TRBV11-2	NA	TRBJ2-2	NA	CASSSILNTGELFF	TGTGCCAGCAGCTCCATTTTGAACACCGGGGAGCTGTTTTTT
TRBV2	NA	TRBJ1-5	NA	CASSGRYNQPQHF	TGTGCCAGCAGTGGACGGTACAATCAGCCCCAGCATTTT
TRBV5-4	NA	TRBJ1-1	NA	CASSLVYQGMNPEAFF	TGTGCCAGCAGCTTGGTTTACCAGGGGATGAATCCTGAAGCTTTCTTT
TRBV6-1	few	TRBJ2-1	TRBD2	CASSVGGKTLFF	TGTGCCAGCAGTGTGGGAGGGAAGACACTGTTCTTC
TRBV28	NA	TRBJ1-5	NA	CASSFYQRDQPQHF	TGTGCCAGCAGTTTTTACCAGCGGGATCAGCCCCAGCATTTT
TRBV18	NA	TRBJ2-5	TRBD1	CASSPGTGFGETQYF	TGTGCCAGCTCACCGGGGACAGGGTTCGGGGAGACCCAGTACTTC
TRBV21-1	NA	TRBJ2-7	NA	CASPGKAGGSYEQYF	TGTGCCAGTCCCGGGAAGGCGGGAGGCTCCTACGAGCAGTACTTC
TRBV5-1	NA	TRBJ2-5	TRBD2	CASSFGLAGETQYF	TGCGCCAGCAGCTTCGGACTAGCCGGAGAGACCCAGTACTTC